This T cell receptor (beta chain) was obtained from a study of PD-1 blockade in classical Hodgkin lymphoma. The method was immunoSEQ multiplex PCR; TCRdb's version includes in-frame clones alone and lacks a portion of them. The sample contains some 27,000 clones, 80% of which appear only once. The J segment lost 2 bases and the V segment lost 4 bases, leaving 13 bases of the junction unmatched. CDR3 size: 17 residues. Germline CDR1 reads MGHRA; CDR2 reads YSYEKL. Study-wide findings and caveats: For complete responders, baseline diversity was comparable to that of newly diagnosed patients.

A remark on this clone: Its matching antigen is unknown.

Time point indicated: cycle 4 day 1 (C4D1), after less than 7 weeks of nivolumab. Each patient experienced a relapse that followed autologous stem cell transplantation, and brentuximab vedotin exposure varied. This receptor was identified in a human donor with classical Hodgkin lymphoma. The input for sequencing was peripheral blood mononuclear cells (PBMCs), taken before the fourth cycle of nivolumab. The chain has TRBV4-1 and TRBJ2-7; TRBD1 aligns across 8 bases. The CDR3 DNA follows: TGCGCCAGCAGCCGAGAATCCAGGACAGGGTGGGCCTACGAGCAGTACTTC. It yields the protein CASSRESRTGWAYEQYF.